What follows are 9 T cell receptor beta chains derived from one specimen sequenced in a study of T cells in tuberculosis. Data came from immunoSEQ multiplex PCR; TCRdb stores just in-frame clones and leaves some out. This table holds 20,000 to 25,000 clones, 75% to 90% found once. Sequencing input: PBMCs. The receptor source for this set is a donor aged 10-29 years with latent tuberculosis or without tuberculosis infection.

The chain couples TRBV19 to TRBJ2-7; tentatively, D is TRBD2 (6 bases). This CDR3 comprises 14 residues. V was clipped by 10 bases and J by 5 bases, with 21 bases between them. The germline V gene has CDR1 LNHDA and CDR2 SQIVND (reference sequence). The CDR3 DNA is TGTGCCACCTCGACCGGGACTGTAAGGGACGAGCAGTACTTC. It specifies CATSTGTVRDEQYF.

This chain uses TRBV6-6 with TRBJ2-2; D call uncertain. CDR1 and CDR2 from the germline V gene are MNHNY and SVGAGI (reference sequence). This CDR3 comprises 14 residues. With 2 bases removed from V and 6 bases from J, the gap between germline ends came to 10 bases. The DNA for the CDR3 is TGTGCCAGCAGTTACCTCCCCGGGTCCGGGGAGCTGTTTTTT. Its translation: CASSYLPGSGELFF.

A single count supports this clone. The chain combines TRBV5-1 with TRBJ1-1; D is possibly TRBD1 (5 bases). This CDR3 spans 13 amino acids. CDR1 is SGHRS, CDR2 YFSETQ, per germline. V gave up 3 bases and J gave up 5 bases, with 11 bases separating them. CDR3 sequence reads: CASSWQGGTEAFF. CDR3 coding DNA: TGCGCCAGCAGCTGGCAGGGAGGAACTGAAGCTTTCTTT.

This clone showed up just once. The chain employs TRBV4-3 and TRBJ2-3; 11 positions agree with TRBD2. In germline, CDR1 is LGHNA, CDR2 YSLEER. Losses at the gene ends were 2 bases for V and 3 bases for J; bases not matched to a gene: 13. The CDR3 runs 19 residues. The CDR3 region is CASSQLLAGAGGVTDTQYF. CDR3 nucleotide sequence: TGCGCCAGCAGCCAATTACTAGCGGGGGCCGGGGGGGTAACAGATACGCAGTATTTT.

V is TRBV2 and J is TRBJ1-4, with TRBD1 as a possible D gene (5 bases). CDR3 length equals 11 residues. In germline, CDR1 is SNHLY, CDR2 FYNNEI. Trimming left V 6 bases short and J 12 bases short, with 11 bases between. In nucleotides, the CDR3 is TGTGCCAGCAGAGAGTTCAGGGAACTGTTTTTT. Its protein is CASREFRELFF.

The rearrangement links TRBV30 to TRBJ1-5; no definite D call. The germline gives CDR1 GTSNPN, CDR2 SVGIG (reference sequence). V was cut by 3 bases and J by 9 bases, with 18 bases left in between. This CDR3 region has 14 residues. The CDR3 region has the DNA TGTGCCTGGAGCGCCAGGACGGCGGAGGGGCCCCAGCATTTT. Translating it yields CAWSARTAEGPQHF.

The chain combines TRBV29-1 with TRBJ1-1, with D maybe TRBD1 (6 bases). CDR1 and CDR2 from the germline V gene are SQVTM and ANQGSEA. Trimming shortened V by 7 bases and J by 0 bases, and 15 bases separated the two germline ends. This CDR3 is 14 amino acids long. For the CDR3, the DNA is TGCAGCGGTACAGGGAAAAGCATGAACACTGAAGCTTTCTTT. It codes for CSGTGKSMNTEAFF.

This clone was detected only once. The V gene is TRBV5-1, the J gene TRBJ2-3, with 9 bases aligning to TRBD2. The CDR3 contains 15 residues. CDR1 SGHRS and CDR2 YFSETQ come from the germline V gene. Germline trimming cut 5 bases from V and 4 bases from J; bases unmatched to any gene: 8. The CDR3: CASSSLAGPPDTQYF. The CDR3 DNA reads TGCGCCAGCAGTTCTCTAGCGGGACCCCCAGATACGCAGTATTTT.

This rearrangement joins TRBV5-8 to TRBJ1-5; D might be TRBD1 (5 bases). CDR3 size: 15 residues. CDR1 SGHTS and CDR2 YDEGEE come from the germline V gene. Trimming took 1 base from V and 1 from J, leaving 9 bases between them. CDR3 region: CASSLIQESNQPQHF. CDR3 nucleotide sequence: TGTGCCAGCAGCTTGATACAGGAAAGCAATCAGCCCCAGCATTTT.